Below are 31 T cell receptor beta chains sequenced from a single sample in a study of blood T cells in healthy people across ages. Through a sample-barcoded 5' primer and a J-beta primer mix, a second PCR was run for roughly 7 to 11 cycles. TCRdb reprocessed the 5' RACE reads with MiXCR, giving one entry per CDR3 protein. The sample lists over 600,000 distinct CDR3 sequences; more than 50% were seen once. Sequences were obtained from blood. The origin of the receptors is a man aged 40-55 years in good health.

The chain carries TRBV7-9 and TRBJ1-5, with D perhaps TRBD1 (5 bases). Germline-derived CDR1 and CDR2 are SEHNR and FQNEAQ (reference sequence). V lost 6 bases to trimming and J lost 11 bases, with 11 bases between them. The CDR3 runs to 11 residues. The CDR3 protein is CASSFGGAQHF. DNA of the CDR3: TGTGCCAGCAGTTTCGGGGGGGCCCAGCATTTT.

The chain links TRBV9 to TRBJ2-6; D perhaps matches TRBD1 (6 bases). Germline CDR1 reads SGDLS; CDR2 reads YYNGEE. The CDR3 has 17 residues. Deletions cut 2 bases from V and 2 bases from J, with 14 bases between. The CDR3 loop reads CASSVRRGSPGANVLTF. CDR3 coding DNA: TGTGCCAGCAGCGTCCGCAGGGGTTCCCCTGGGGCCAACGTCCTGACTTTC.

This clonotype was found a few times. This chain joins TRBV12-3 or TRBV12-4 and TRBJ2-7; a possible D gene is TRBD1 (5 bases). This CDR3 spans 13 amino acids. V gave up 7 bases and J gave up 1 base, with 11 bases separating them. CDR3 in DNA: TGTGCCAGCAACCCAGGGAATTCCTACGAGCAGTACTTC. Residues: CASNPGNSYEQYF.

CDR3 amino acids: CASSLVLDEDEQYF. The CDR3 nucleotides are TGTGCCAGCAGCTTGGTGTTAGACGAGGACGAGCAGTACTTC. The chain employs TRBV5-8 and TRBJ2-7; D not resolved. V was clipped by 0 bases and J by 5 bases, with 12 bases between them. This CDR3 region has 14 residues. Germline lookup yields CDR1 SGHTS and CDR2 YDEGEE.

This chain connects TRBV6-2 or TRBV6-3 to TRBJ2-6, with TRBD1 as a possible D gene (5 bases). The CDR3 sequence is 16 residues long. The ends were cut back, 2 bases at V and 4 bases at J, with 12 bases in the middle. The V gene's germline CDR1 is MNHEY and CDR2 SVGEGT. DNA for the CDR3: TGTGCCAGCAGTTACATAGGGGCGCAAGGGGCCAACGTCCTGACTTTC. As protein: CASSYIGAQGANVLTF.

The V and J genes are TRBV21-1 and TRBJ2-7; TRBD1, as called in the table, went unchecked against the DNA. The J call may be incorrect, as the DNA end agrees better with TRBJ2-5. TRBV21-1 counts as a pseudogene. CDR3 length equals 12 residues. The CDR3 protein is CARVGGPKTQYF. Written as DNA, the CDR3 is TGTGCCAGGGTCGGGGGTCCGAAGACCCAGTACTTC.

This rearrangement joins TRBV5-1 to TRBJ1-2; perhaps TRBD1 as D (5 bases). V shed 1 base and J shed 8 bases, with 12 bases lying between them. Germline CDR1 and CDR2: SGHRS and YFSETQ. The CDR3 is made up of 13 amino acids. The CDR3 bases are TGCGCCAGCAGCTTGAGTCAGGGCCAAGGCTACACCTTC. Amino acid sequence: CASSLSQGQGYTF.

This rearrangement joins TRBV4-2 to TRBJ1-2; weak D call: TRBD1 (5 bases). The length of the CDR3 is 13 residues. Between the trimmed V and J ends, which lost 3 bases and 6 bases, there was a span of 11 bases. Germline values: CDR1 LGHNA, CDR2 YNFKEQ. In DNA form, the CDR3 reads TGTGCCAGCAGCCAGGGCAGGGAGGATGGCTACACCTTC. Translating gives CASSQGREDGYTF.

This rearrangement joins TRBV28 to TRBJ1-1; D ambiguous. V was clipped by 3 bases and J by 0 bases, with 8 bases between them. The CDR3 totals 14 residues. Germline V lookup: CDR1 MDHEN, CDR2 SYDVKM. The CDR3 DNA reads TGTGCCAGCAGTTTGCACCAATTGAACACTGAAGCTTTCTTT. This sequence encodes CASSLHQLNTEAFF.

The chain employs TRBV7-3 and TRBJ2-1; 11 bases are shared with TRBD2. The J call may be incorrect, as the DNA end agrees better with TRBJ2-7. This CDR3 region has 16 residues. Germline CDR1 reads SGHTA; CDR2 reads FQGTGA. DNA for the CDR3: TGTGCCAGCAGCCCCCTCACTAGCGGGAGTCTGTACGAGCAGTACTTC. Protein sequence: CASSPLTSGSLYEQYF.

In this sample, this clonotype turned up a few times. The rearrangement links TRBV27 to TRBJ2-3; D call uncertain. CDR1 and CDR2 (germline): MNHEY, SMNVEV (reference sequence). The CDR3 loop spans 14 amino acids. V dropped 5 bases and J dropped 2 bases, with 11 bases sitting between them. The CDR3 loop is CASSVFRATDTQYF. Here the CDR3 DNA reads TGTGCCAGCAGTGTATTCCGGGCCACAGATACGCAGTATTTT.

This sequence joins TRBV5-4 and TRBJ2-1; D is uncertain. V was cut by 3 bases and J by 7 bases, with 8 bases left in between. Germline assignment: CDR1 SGHNT and CDR2 YYREEE (reference sequence). The CDR3 has 12 residues. CDR3 region: CASSSGRNEQFF. The DNA of the CDR3 is TGTGCCAGCAGCTCTGGTAGAAATGAGCAGTTCTTC.

J is TRBJ2-7 and V is TRBV6-6; 10 bases line up with TRBD2. From germline, CDR1 is MNHNY and CDR2 SVGAGI (reference sequence). The CDR3 loop spans 17 amino acids. V lost 0 bases and J lost 5; bases outside the gene matches: 10. CDR3 residues: CASSYSGGRLAGHEQYF. CDR3 bases: TGTGCCAGCAGTTACTCTGGGGGGAGACTAGCGGGCCACGAGCAGTACTTC.

The rearrangement uses TRBV20-1 and TRBJ2-1; no clear D gene. The CDR3 has 15 residues. V lost 3 bases, J lost 2 bases, and 14 bases lay in between. CDR1 and CDR2 (germline): DFQATT, SNEGSKA (reference sequence). Here the CDR3 reads CSARGPEQTYNEQFF. The CDR3 DNA is TGCAGTGCTAGGGGCCCCGAACAAACCTACAATGAGCAGTTCTTC.

The genes are TRBV5-4 and TRBJ2-5; D is unclear. The ends were cut back, 1 base at V and 2 bases at J, with 12 bases in the middle. This CDR3 has 15 residues. CDR1 is SGHNT, CDR2 YYREEE, per germline (reference sequence). CDR3 in DNA: TGTGCCAGCAGCTTGAGATTGGCACCTCAAGAGACCCAGTACTTC. It codes for CASSLRLAPQETQYF.

The chain carries TRBV9 and TRBJ1-1, with D uncertain. The ends were cut back, 0 bases at V and 1 base at J, with 10 bases in the middle. The CDR3 loop spans 15 amino acids. From germline, CDR1 is SGDLS and CDR2 YYNGEE. For the CDR3, the DNA is TGTGCCAGCAGCGTAGATCTTAATGGGAACACTGAAGCTTTCTTT. This encodes CASSVDLNGNTEAFF.

This chain joins TRBV7-3 and TRBJ2-5; D remains ambiguous. The CDR3 length is 13 residues. CDR1 is SGHTA, CDR2 FQGTGA, per germline. V was pared by 0 bases and J by 5 bases, with 7 bases between. Here the CDR3 reads CASSLTPAETQYF. The CDR3 region has the DNA TGTGCCAGCAGCTTAACTCCCGCGGAGACCCAGTACTTC. Filled out from reference TRBV7-3 and TRBJ2-5, the complete variable domain reads GAGVSQTPSNKVTEKGKYVELRCDPISGHTALYWYRQSLGQGPEFLIYFQGTGAADDSGLPNDRFFAVRPEGSVSTLKIQRTERGDSAVYLCASSLTPAETQYFGPGTRLLVL.

The rearrangement joins TRBV19 to TRBJ2-4, with D unclear. Matching the DNA end better, TRBJ2-7 makes the J call doubtful. Germline CDR1 reads LNHDA; CDR2 reads SQIVND (reference sequence). CDR3 length: 12 residues. CDR3: CASSPKPYEQYF. The CDR3 nucleotides read TGTGCCAGTAGTCCCAAACCCTACGAGCAGTACTTC.

This clonotype appeared a few times. CDR3 sequence reads: CSARDRQGLGTQYF. The CDR3 DNA sequence: TGCAGTGCTAGAGATAGGCAGGGGCTTGGGACCCAGTACTTC. The V call is TRBV20-1, the J call TRBJ2-5; D perhaps matches TRBD1 (6 bases). This CDR3 spans 14 amino acids. In germline, CDR1 is DFQATT, CDR2 SNEGSKA (reference sequence). Trimming removed 0 bases at V and 7 bases at J, with 15 bases between.

The rearrangement uses TRBV28 and TRBJ2-7; 8 bases line up with TRBD1. CDR1 is MDHEN, CDR2 SYDVKM, per germline. Trimming removed 6 bases from V and 1 base from J; junction bases left unmatched: 8. The CDR3 sequence is 15 residues long. This CDR3 is CASSPTGVRSYEQYF. In nucleotides, the CDR3 is TGTGCCAGCAGCCCGACAGGGGTGAGATCCTACGAGCAGTACTTC.

V usage is TRBV29-1 and J usage is TRBJ2-4; TRBD1 matches 9 bases. CDR1 SQVTM and CDR2 ANQGSEA come from the germline V gene. This CDR3 spans 19 amino acids. V lost 0 bases to trimming and J lost 1 base; unmatched junction nucleotides: 13. Here the CDR3 DNA reads TGCAGCGTTGAAGATCGGGGACAGGGAGCCCCTCAGGCCAAAAACATTCAGTACTTC. As protein: CSVEDRGQGAPQAKNIQYF.

This clonotype was seen just once. The CDR3 DNA reads as TGTGCCAGCAGTGACTCCGACCTTTTAGCGGGGGTCACAGATACGCAGTATTTT. Translated: CASSDSDLLAGVTDTQYF. The genes are TRBV6-4 and TRBJ2-3, with 9 bases fitting TRBD2. V was pared by 0 bases and J by 2 bases, with 9 bases of the junction left unmatched. CDR3 length: 18 amino acids. CDR1 and CDR2 (germline): MRHNA, SNTAGT.

This chain links TRBV5-1 with TRBJ2-3; TRBD2 aligns across 7 bases. The ends lost 0 bases at V and 6 bases at J; junction bases unmatched: 7. Germline CDR1 is SGHRS and CDR2 is YFSETQ. The CDR3 has 15 amino acids. Here the CDR3 DNA reads TGCGCCAGCAGCTTGGAGGGAGCGGGGCCTGATACGCAGTATTTT. Translated, it gives CASSLEGAGPDTQYF.

This clonotype has a handful of counts. The rearrangement joins TRBV6-2 or TRBV6-3 to TRBJ2-3; 8 bases map to TRBD2. Germline V gene data show CDR1 as MNHEY and CDR2 as SVGEGT. Trimming removed 2 bases from V and 2 bases from J; junction bases left unmatched: 18. The CDR3 extends over 20 amino acids. CDR3 amino acids: CASSYRPELAEPKITDTQYF. DNA for the CDR3: TGTGCCAGCAGTTACAGGCCGGAACTAGCGGAACCCAAAATCACAGATACGCAGTATTTT.

This clonotype has only a few counts. V is TRBV28 and J is TRBJ2-4, with 11 bases that match TRBD2. V gave up 2 bases and J gave up 0 bases; unmatched junction bases: 15. The CDR3 covers 21 residues. Germline V gives CDR1 MDHEN, CDR2 SYDVKM. The CDR3 region is CASSLKASGRPPHRAKNIQYF. As DNA, the CDR3 is TGTGCCAGCAGTTTAAAAGCTAGCGGGAGGCCCCCCCACAGAGCCAAAAACATTCAGTACTTC.

The chain is built from TRBV27 and TRBJ2-3, with D possibly TRBD2 on 5 matching bases. CDR1 and CDR2 (germline): MNHEY, SMNVEV (reference sequence). V dropped 3 bases and J dropped 2 bases, with 9 bases sitting between them. This CDR3 has 14 amino acids. The CDR3 reads CASSFGRATDTQYF. Written as DNA, the CDR3 is TGTGCCAGCAGTTTTGGGCGGGCCACAGATACGCAGTATTTT.

In this sample, this clonotype turned up a few times. J is TRBJ2-1 and V is TRBV28; D may match TRBD1 or TRBD2 (6 bases each). V was shortened by 7 bases and J by 4 bases, with 29 bases between the two germline ends. Per germline, CDR1 MDHEN and CDR2 SYDVKM. The CDR3 runs 19 residues. Here the CDR3 reads CASNLNRAAEGRLYNEQFF. The CDR3, as DNA: TGTGCCAGCAACCTTAACAGGGCTGCCGAGGGGAGGTTATACAATGAGCAGTTCTTC.

The chain couples TRBV13 to TRBJ2-7; a possible D gene is TRBD2 (6 bases). Per germline, CDR1 PRHDT and CDR2 FYEKMQ (reference sequence). The CDR3 sequence is 14 residues long. Trimming shortened V by 2 bases and J by 4 bases, and 12 bases separated the two germline ends. The CDR3 region is CASSLIRRGYEQYF. Written as DNA, the CDR3 is TGTGCCAGCAGCTTAATCCGACGGGGGTACGAGCAGTACTTC.

The chain combines TRBV20-1 with TRBJ1-4; no clear D gene. This CDR3 has 11 residues. Germline-derived CDR1 and CDR2 are DFQATT and SNEGSKA (reference sequence). Trimming pared 3 bases from V and 8 bases from J, leaving 7 bases between. CDR3 sequence (DNA): TGCAGTGCTAGCTCTCCGGAAAAACTGTTTTTT. Translation gives CSASSPEKLFF.

CDR3 loop: CASTRQGLSSYEQYF. CDR3 DNA: TGTGCCAGCACCCGACAGGGCCTTAGCTCCTACGAGCAGTACTTC. The chain has TRBV2 and TRBJ2-7; 7 positions agree with TRBD1. Germline V gene data show CDR1 as SNHLY and CDR2 as FYNNEI. CDR3 length equals 15 residues. Trimming cost V 7 bases and J 0 bases; bases outside gene matches: 9.

This chain joins TRBV5-1 and TRBJ1-4, with TRBD1 matching over 9 bases. Trimming took 3 bases from V and 8 from J; bases not matched to a gene: 5. This CDR3 region has 14 residues. Germline CDR1 SGHRS, CDR2 YFSETQ. CDR3 nucleotides: TGCGCCAGCAGCTACGGGACAGGGTACGAAAAACTGTTTTTT. Translation gives CASSYGTGYEKLFF.